The rows below give T cell receptor beta chains drawn from one sample of a study of T-cell reconstitution after alpha-beta-depleted transplantation in children. TCRdb redid the calling of the PCR reads with MiXCR, one entry per CDR3 protein. The sample gives over 400,000 distinct CDR3 sequences, about 40% of which show up once; approximately 30% is in the top ten. Here the sequenced sample was PBMCs, taken before TCRalphabeta/CD19-depleted stem cell transplant. These receptors were taken from a girl aged 2 to 10 with aplastic anemia, due to receive a stem cell transplant. Each CDR3 is given with its conserved first and last residue. A D gene is named only where the DNA matches it firmly. For some rows the clone size is stated as once, few or many, or as a class when expanded; others skip it.

size: few
J: TRBJ2-1
D: TRBD2
V: TRBV20-1
DNA: TGCAGTGCTAGAGATAGGACTAGCCCCAATGAGCAGTTCTTC
CDR3: CSARDRTSPNEQFF

size: .
J: TRBJ1-5
D: .
V: TRBV20-1
DNA: TGCAGTGCTAGATTAAGGGGATTGAGCAATCAGCCCCAGCATTTT
CDR3: CSARLRGLSNQPQHF

size: .
J: TRBJ2-7
D: TRBD1
V: TRBV6-1
DNA: TGTGCCAGCAGCCAGGGACAGGGGGAGTCCTACGAGCAGTACTTC
CDR3: CASSQGQGESYEQYF

size: many
J: TRBJ1-1
D: TRBD1
V: TRBV6-5
DNA: TGTGCCAGCAGTTACTCAAGGGACAGAATAAGGAACACTGAAGCTTTCTTT
CDR3: CASSYSRDRIRNTEAFF

size: .
J: TRBJ2-3
D: .
V: TRBV5-1
DNA: TGCGCCAGCAGCTTTGGCTCGGGCCCAGATACGCAGTATTTT
CDR3: CASSFGSGPDTQYF

size: .
J: TRBJ2-2
D: TRBD1
V: TRBV11-1
DNA: TGTGCCAGCAGCTGGACAGGGGGGAACACCGGGGAGCTGTTTTTT
CDR3: CASSWTGGNTGELFF

size: many
J: TRBJ1-4
D: .
V: TRBV5-1
DNA: TGCGCCAGCAGCTTGTCCCAGGTTCGTGAAAAACTGTTTTTT
CDR3: CASSLSQVREKLFF

size: .
J: TRBJ2-3
D: .
V: TRBV7-3
DNA: TGTGCCAGCAGCCTACTAGCAACTCGCACAGATACGCAGTATTTT
CDR3: CASSLLATRTDTQYF

size: many
J: TRBJ2-3
D: .
V: TRBV5-1
DNA: TGCGCCAGCAGCACAAACACAGATACGCAGTATTTT
CDR3: CASSTNTDTQYF

size: few
J: TRBJ1-5
D: .
V: TRBV12-3/TRBV12-4
DNA: TGTGCCAGCAGTTTGGAGGCCAATCAGCCCCAGCATTTT
CDR3: CASSLEANQPQHF

size: medium-sized
J: TRBJ1-1
D: .
V: TRBV29-1
DNA: TGCAGCGGTTTAGGGGACAACACTGAAGCTTTCTTT
CDR3: CSGLGDNTEAFF

size: .
J: TRBJ2-7
D: .
V: TRBV5-4
DNA: TGTGCCAGCAGCCAACCAACGGGGCCGCGGTACTTC
CDR3: CASSQPTGPRYF

size: many
J: TRBJ1-1
D: .
V: TRBV12-3/TRBV12-4
DNA: TGTGCCAGCAGTTTGGGTGGATCGAACACTGAAGCTTTCTTT
CDR3: CASSLGGSNTEAFF

size: .
J: TRBJ2-7
D: TRBD2
V: TRBV20-1
DNA: TGCAGTGCTAGTATTCGACTAGCGGGAGGACACGAGCAGTACTTC
CDR3: CSASIRLAGGHEQYF

size: many
J: TRBJ2-1
D: .
V: TRBV12-5
DNA: TGTGCTAGTGGTTTGGGGAGGATGGATGAGCAGTTCTTC
CDR3: CASGLGRMDEQFF

size: .
J: TRBJ2-1
D: .
V: TRBV9
DNA: TGTGCCAGCAGCGTAGAGAACTGGGGACCTAACAATGAGCAGTTCTTC
CDR3: CASSVENWGPNNEQFF

size: .
J: TRBJ2-5
D: .
V: TRBV4-2
DNA: TGTGCCAGCAGCCAAGTCGGAGGCCAAGAGACCCAGTACTTC
CDR3: CASSQVGGQETQYF

size: .
J: TRBJ1-2
D: TRBD1
V: TRBV2
DNA: TGTGCCAGCAGTGATTACAGGGGGAATGGCTACACCTTC
CDR3: CASSDYRGNGYTF

size: many
J: TRBJ1-1
D: .
V: TRBV12-3/TRBV12-4
DNA: TGTGCCAGCAGTGTCGTGACAGTTGCCCCCCTTGAAGCTTTCTTT
CDR3: CASSVVTVAPLEAFF

size: .
J: TRBJ1-2
D: .
V: TRBV12-3/TRBV12-4
DNA: TGTGCCAGCAGTACCGCGCTACAGGTTATCTATGGCTACACCTTC
CDR3: CASSTALQVIYGYTF

size: .
J: TRBJ2-3
D: TRBD2
V: TRBV7-3
DNA: TGTGCCAGCAGCCACAGCGGGGGGGCCGGAGATACGCAGTATTTT
CDR3: CASSHSGGAGDTQYF

size: .
J: TRBJ1-2
D: .
V: TRBV12-3/TRBV12-4
DNA: TGTGCCAGCAGTTTACGAGGGGCGGTGGGCTACACCTTC
CDR3: CASSLRGAVGYTF

size: many
J: TRBJ2-3
D: TRBD2
V: TRBV3-1
DNA: TGTGCCAGCAGCCGACCGGGACTAGCGGGAGCCACAGATACGCAGTATTTT
CDR3: CASSRPGLAGATDTQYF

size: few
J: TRBJ1-5
D: .
V: TRBV24-1
DNA: TGTGCCACCAGCCTCCAGGGGTGGAATCAGCCCCAGCATTTT
CDR3: CATSLQGWNQPQHF

size: .
J: TRBJ1-5
D: .
V: TRBV29-1
DNA: TGCAGCGTTGAGGTCGAAGGGAGCGGGCAGCCCCAGCATTTT
CDR3: CSVEVEGSGQPQHF

size: .
J: TRBJ2-3
D: .
V: TRBV20-1
DNA: TGCAGTGCCAACGACATTTCTTCTAGCACAGATACGCAGTATTTT
CDR3: CSANDISSSTDTQYF

size: .
J: TRBJ2-2
D: .
V: TRBV30
DNA: TGTGCCTGGACTCAAAGCACTAAGAACACCGGGGAGCTGTTTTTT
CDR3: CAWTQSTKNTGELFF

size: .
J: TRBJ2-7
D: .
V: TRBV10-3
DNA: TGTGCCAGTTCCGGGGAAGGCTACGAGCAGTACTTC
CDR3: CASSGEGYEQYF

size: .
J: TRBJ2-7
D: .
V: TRBV24-1
DNA: TGTGCCACCAGTGATTCGGGATTGTATGAGCAGTACTTC
CDR3: CATSDSGLYEQYF

size: few
J: TRBJ2-2
D: TRBD1
V: TRBV6-2/TRBV6-3
DNA: TGTGCCAGCAGGTGGACAGGGAACACCGGGGAGCTGTTTTTT
CDR3: CASRWTGNTGELFF

size: .
J: TRBJ1-1
D: .
V: TRBV7-9
DNA: TGTGCCAGCAGCTCACCGGAGAGAGACAGCGACACTGAAGCTTTCTTT
CDR3: CASSSPERDSDTEAFF

size: .
J: TRBJ2-7
D: TRBD2
V: TRBV7-3
DNA: TGTGCCAGCAGCTTAATGGGAGGGATCGACGAGCAGTACTTC
CDR3: CASSLMGGIDEQYF

size: .
J: TRBJ2-3
D: .
V: TRBV6-5
DNA: TGTGCCAGCAGTTTGCGTGGCACTAGCACAGATACGCAGTATTTT
CDR3: CASSLRGTSTDTQYF

size: many
J: TRBJ2-2
D: TRBD2
V: TRBV7-2
DNA: TGTGCCAGCAGAGAGCGGGAGTCGTCCGGGGAGCTGTTTTTT
CDR3: CASRERESSGELFF

size: .
J: TRBJ2-7
D: .
V: TRBV5-1
DNA: TGCGCCAGCAGCTTATCGGGGGCGCAAGAGCAGTACTTC
CDR3: CASSLSGAQEQYF

size: few
J: TRBJ2-2
D: .
V: TRBV3-1
DNA: TGTGCCAGCAGCCACCCCGAAAGGGAGCTGTTTTTT
CDR3: CASSHPERELFF

size: .
J: TRBJ2-1
D: TRBD2
V: TRBV3-1
DNA: TGTGCCAGCAGCTTCGGGAGGGGACTAGCGGGAGTATCCCACCTGAATGAGCAGTTCTTC
CDR3: CASSFGRGLAGVSHLNEQFF

size: .
J: TRBJ2-4
D: .
V: TRBV25-1
DNA: TGTGCCCCGGGGCTAGCCAAAAACATTCAGTACTTC
CDR3: CAPGLAKNIQYF

size: many
J: TRBJ2-7
D: .
V: TRBV27
DNA: TGTGCCAGCAGTTTTTACAGGGAGTCCGAGCAGTACTTC
CDR3: CASSFYRESEQYF

size: .
J: TRBJ1-5
D: .
V: TRBV7-8
DNA: TGTGCCAGCAGCCCAGAATATAGCAATCAGCCCCAGCATTTT
CDR3: CASSPEYSNQPQHF

size: many
J: TRBJ2-1
D: TRBD2
V: TRBV15
DNA: TGTGCCACCAGCAGCGGGAGCGGGAGCGGCAAAAATGAGCAGTTCTTC
CDR3: CATSSGSGSGKNEQFF

size: .
J: TRBJ2-1
D: TRBD2
V: TRBV20-1
DNA: TGCAGTGCTCTAATATCTAGCGGTCCTCGGAATGAGCAGTTCTTC
CDR3: CSALISSGPRNEQFF